The 24 T cell receptor beta chains below all came from one sample that was sequenced in a study of blood T cell repertoires in COVID-19. Libraries were prepared by immunoSEQ multiplex PCR; TCRdb keeps only in-frame clonotypes and omits some of them. The sample lists over 200,000 clones, almost 85% occurring once. The specimen was PBMCs or T cells enriched from blood (not recorded which). The receptors stem from a man aged 35 to 55 who had recovered from COVID-19.

CDR3: CSVARQGAVEQYF. In nucleotides, the CDR3 is TGCAGCGTTGCGCGACAGGGGGCGGTCGAGCAGTACTTC. The chain employs TRBV29-1 and TRBJ2-7; 10 nucleotides agree with TRBD1. The J segment lost 6 bases and the V segment lost 4 bases, leaving 6 bases of the junction unmatched. Germline V CDR1 and CDR2: SQVTM, ANQGSEA. This CDR3 region has 13 residues.

CDR3 loop: CASSFGGAQPQHF. In DNA form, the CDR3 reads TGTGCCAGCAGCTTCGGAGGCGCTCAGCCCCAGCATTTT. The chain is built from TRBV7-2 and TRBJ1-5; no reliable D call. Trimming pared 3 bases from V and 6 bases from J, leaving 9 bases between. CDR1 is SGHTA, CDR2 FQGNSA, per germline. The CDR3 consists of 13 residues.

The V gene is TRBV4-1, the J gene TRBJ2-7; a weak D match, TRBD2 (5 bases). The CDR3 has 15 residues. Looked up from germline, CDR1 is MGHRA and CDR2 is YSYEKL. Trimming removed 0 bases at V and 2 bases at J, with 11 bases between. CDR3: CASSQDLGGPYEQYF. The CDR3 bases are TGCGCCAGCAGCCAAGATTTAGGAGGACCCTACGAGCAGTACTTC.

The rearrangement links TRBV7-9 to TRBJ1-2; D might be TRBD1 (6 bases). Between the trimmed V and J ends, which lost 5 bases and 4 bases, there was a span of 14 bases. CDR1 is SEHNR, CDR2 FQNEAQ, per germline (reference sequence). This CDR3 has 14 residues. The chain's CDR3 is CASSDDGQSYGYTF. For the CDR3, the DNA is TGTGCCAGCAGCGACGATGGACAGAGCTATGGCTACACCTTC.

V gene TRBV6-5 combines with J gene TRBJ2-2, with 7 bases identical to TRBD2. The ends lost 6 bases at V and 7 bases at J; junction bases unmatched: 11. The CDR3 sequence is 15 residues long. The germline V gene has CDR1 MNHEY and CDR2 SVGAGI. The CDR3 reads CASRDRLAGGGELFF. The CDR3 nucleotides read TGTGCCAGCAGGGATAGACTAGCAGGAGGCGGGGAGCTGTTTTTT.

The V call is TRBV2, the J call TRBJ2-7; tentatively, D is TRBD1 (5 bases). V dropped 4 bases and J dropped 1 base, with 11 bases sitting between them. This CDR3 spans 14 amino acids. The V gene's germline CDR1 is SNHLY and CDR2 FYNNEI. The CDR3 sequence: CASSVTRVSYEQYF. The CDR3 bases are TGTGCCAGCAGTGTCACCAGGGTTTCCTACGAGCAGTACTTC.

The chain couples TRBV2 to TRBJ1-1; the D is unclear. Trimming left V 7 bases short and J 6 bases short, with 18 bases between. The CDR3 contains 14 residues. CDR1 is SNHLY, CDR2 FYNNEI, per germline. CDR3 coding DNA: TGTGCCAGCATCGAACTACAAGTTCCACCTGAAGCTTTCTTT. It is translated as CASIELQVPPEAFF.

This clone was detected once. This chain links TRBV7-9 with TRBJ2-6; D gene ambiguous. This CDR3 is built from 16 residues. V was trimmed by 5 bases and J by 1 base, leaving 12 bases between them. Germline V CDR1 and CDR2: SEHNR, FQNEAQ (reference sequence). CDR3 sequence: CASSPIVSSGANVLTF. CDR3 in DNA: TGTGCCAGCAGCCCTATAGTGAGTTCTGGGGCCAACGTCCTGACTTTC.

This rearrangement joins TRBV19 to TRBJ1-3, with no clear D. The germline V gene has CDR1 LNHDA and CDR2 SQIVND (reference sequence). V was cut by 7 bases and J by 4 bases, with 11 bases left in between. CDR3 length equals 13 residues. The CDR3 here is CASKWRRGNTIYF. CDR3 bases: TGTGCCAGTAAGTGGAGGCGCGGAAACACCATATATTTT.

The chain uses TRBV5-4 and TRBJ2-2, with TRBD2 matching 8 bases. The V and J ends lost 3 bases and 0 bases, in that order; junction bases with no gene match: 1. Germline V CDR1 and CDR2: SGHNT, YYREEE (reference sequence). There are 15 residues in the CDR3. The CDR3 nucleotides read TGTGCCAGCAGCTCGGGACTAGCGAACACCGGGGAGCTGTTTTTT. This gives the protein CASSSGLANTGELFF.

This chain connects TRBV5-1 to TRBJ1-1; D unresolved. Between the trimmed V and J ends, which lost 2 bases and 6 bases, there was a span of 8 bases. From germline, CDR1 is SGHRS and CDR2 YFSETQ. The CDR3 spans 12 residues. This CDR3 reads CASSFSESEAFF. The DNA of the CDR3 is TGCGCCAGCAGCTTTAGTGAGTCTGAAGCTTTCTTT.

The chain combines TRBV18 with TRBJ1-5; D is unresolved. The CDR3 is made up of 14 amino acids. In germline, CDR1 is KGHSH, CDR2 LQKENI. Trimming removed 3 bases from V and 1 base from J, with 7 bases in between. CDR3 sequence: CASSPIESNQPQHF. CDR3 coding DNA: TGTGCCAGCTCACCCATCGAGAGCAATCAGCCCCAGCATTTT.

The V and J genes are TRBV5-1 and TRBJ1-1; D gene unclear. Per the germline V gene, CDR1 is SGHRS and CDR2 is YFSETQ. V lost 0 bases and J 1 base, leaving 7 bases between the germline ends. The CDR3 consists of 14 residues. The CDR3, as DNA: TGCGCCAGCAGCTTGGTCGCAGGGAACACTGAAGCTTTCTTT. This gives the protein CASSLVAGNTEAFF. Full variable domain (rest looked up from reference TRBV5-1 and TRBJ1-1): KAGVTQTPRYLIKTRGQQVTLSCSPISGHRSVSWYQQTPGQGLQFLFEYFSETQRNKGNFPGRFSGRQFSNSRSEMNVSTLELGDSALYLCASSLVAGNTEAFFGQGTRLTVV.

The genes are TRBV2 and TRBJ2-3; 8 bases match TRBD2. CDR3 length: 15 amino acids. Trimming took 4 bases from V and 5 from J; bases not matched to a gene: 8. CDR1 and CDR2 from the germline V gene are SNHLY and FYNNEI. The CDR3 region has the DNA TGTGCCAGCAGTGCCGAGGGGGGACTAGGAGATACGCAGTATTTT. Its protein product is CASSAEGGLGDTQYF.

This clone was detected once. This CDR3 is CASSLFAGNTEAFF. The DNA of the CDR3 is TGTGCCAGCAGTTTATTCGCAGGGAACACTGAAGCTTTCTTT. The chain joins TRBV27 to TRBJ1-1; no definite D call. V lost 1 base, J lost 1 base, and 7 bases lay in between. The length of the CDR3 is 14 residues. In germline, CDR1 is MNHEY, CDR2 SMNVEV (reference sequence).

V usage is TRBV6-6 and J usage is TRBJ2-3, with a possible D match to TRBD1 (5 bases). Trimming removed 0 bases from V and 5 bases from J, with 6 bases in between. Germline CDR1 and CDR2: MNHNY and SVGAGI (reference sequence). CDR3 size: 13 residues. The CDR3, as DNA: TGTGCCAGCAGTTACTCACAGGTAGATACGCAGTATTTT. It specifies CASSYSQVDTQYF.

The chain employs TRBV7-2 and TRBJ1-3; 7 nucleotides match TRBD1. This CDR3 region has 15 residues. J was trimmed by 0 bases and V by 5 bases; bases with no gene match: 4. The germline CDR1 and CDR2 sequences are SGHTA and FQGNSA. CDR3 loop: CASSTRGSSGNTIYF. Here the CDR3 DNA reads TGTGCCAGCAGCACCAGGGGGTCCTCTGGAAACACCATATATTTT.

This sequence joins TRBV27 and TRBJ1-4; D perhaps matches TRBD1 (5 bases). Between the trimmed V and J ends, which lost 6 bases and 8 bases, there was a span of 16 bases. CDR3 length: 14 amino acids. Germline CDR1 reads MNHEY; CDR2 reads SMNVEV (reference sequence). The CDR3 DNA reads TGTGCCAGCAGGATGCAGGGCGGTGGGGAAAAACTGTTTTTT. Protein product: CASRMQGGGEKLFF.

Notes on this clone: The sample has other DNA sequences that encode this CDR3 too. This rearrangement joins TRBV11-2 to TRBJ2-3; D is undetermined. CDR1 is SGHAT and CDR2 is FQNNGV in the germline V gene. The CDR3 totals 13 residues. With 3 bases removed from V and 1 base from J, the gap between germline ends came to 5 bases. CDR3 loop: CASSFPGTDTQYF. In DNA form, the CDR3 reads TGTGCCAGCAGCTTTCCGGGCACAGATACGCAGTATTTT.

The chain is built from TRBV7-3 and TRBJ1-5; 8 bases line up with TRBD1. Trimming removed 2 bases from V and 6 bases from J; junction bases left unmatched: 0. The CDR3 loop spans 13 amino acids. The germline gives CDR1 SGHTA, CDR2 FQGTGA. The CDR3 bases are TGTGCCAGCAGCTTAGGACAGGGTCAGCCCCAGCATTTT. Protein: CASSLGQGQPQHF.

The V and J genes are TRBV5-1 and TRBJ1-6; 7 bases align to TRBD1. J gave up 9 bases and V 4 bases, and 7 bases lay outside the gene matches. Germline lookup yields CDR1 SGHRS and CDR2 YFSETQ. The CDR3 loop spans 14 amino acids. The CDR3 DNA is TGCGCCAGCAGCGAGGGACAGAGGGGTTCACCCCTCCACTTT. This codes for CASSEGQRGSPLHF.

This clone has just a few counts. The DNA of the CDR3 is TGTGCCAGCAGCTTAACGGGACAGAACCCTGGAAACACCATATATTTT. Amino acids: CASSLTGQNPGNTIYF. The chain has TRBV7-9 and TRBJ1-3, with TRBD1 matching over 7 bases. CDR1 SEHNR and CDR2 FQNEAQ come from the germline V gene (reference sequence). V trimming: 2 bases; J trimming: 2 bases; junction bases outside the gene matches: 6. The CDR3 contains 16 residues.

The chain recombines TRBV19 with TRBJ1-2; 10 positions match TRBD1. The CDR3 spans 14 residues. The germline gives CDR1 LNHDA, CDR2 SQIVND (reference sequence). With V trimmed by 7 bases and J by 3 bases, 5 bases remained unmatched. The CDR3 DNA sequence: TGTGCCAGTACCTCCGGACAGGGGGACTATGGCTACACCTTC. Protein product: CASTSGQGDYGYTF.

This clone was seen more than once but under ten times. The chain joins TRBV19 to TRBJ1-6, with TRBD1 as a possible D gene (6 bases). The CDR3 spans 15 residues. CDR1 and CDR2 (germline): LNHDA, SQIVND (reference sequence). The ends were cut back, 7 bases at V and 5 bases at J, with 15 bases in the middle. The CDR3 DNA follows: TGTGCCAGTACGGGGGGCCGAGGGGATAATTCACCCCTCCACTTT. This sequence encodes CASTGGRGDNSPLHF. The whole variable domain, filled in from reference TRBV19 and TRBJ1-6, reads DGGITQSPKYLFRKEGQNVTLSCEQNLNHDAMYWYRQDPGQGLRLIYYSQIVNDFQKGDIAEGYSVSREKKESFPLTVTSAQKNPTAFYLCASTGGRGDNSPLHFGNGTRLTVT.